This T cell receptor (beta chain) was recovered during a study of graft-versus-host responses after intestinal transplantation. Assay: immunoSEQ multiplex PCR; the TCRdb copy retains only in-frame clones and omits some. The repertoire holds roughly 120,000 clones, with 85% to 95% as singletons. A word on this clone: The antigen is unknown.

The study's findings and limits: Within allografts, high graft-versus-host to host-versus-graft clonal ratios were seen among patients with graft-donor T cell macrochimerism. Among recipient marrow samples, GvH clones were found; some appeared first in ileum or blood. Early after transplant, HvG clones declined as circulating GvH clones peaked.

J gave up 5 bases and V 4 bases, and 8 bases lay outside the gene matches. The germline V gene encodes CDR1 SGDLS and CDR2 YYNGEE. CDR3 length equals 17 residues. The gene calls are TRBV9 and TRBJ2-3, with 15 positions matching TRBD2. The clonotype comes from a human donor who was the organ donor for an intestinal transplant. The sample in question was unstimulated CD4+ T cells sorted from spleen or lymph node cells, obtained before transplant. CDR3 bases: TGTGCCAGCAGCTTAGGACTAGCGGGAGGGCAGGGAGATACGCAGTATTTT. It is translated as CASSLGLAGGQGDTQYF.